The sequence of this T cell receptor beta chain was determined in a study of CD8+CD57+ T cells in acquired aplastic anemia. Patients who underwent sequencing had shown CD8+CD57+ cell expansion by flow cytometry. Blood was sampled before the patients had received any therapy. Study findings and constraints: It was found that almost 30 CD8+ CDR3 sequences were shared between patients and controls.

Many counts were recorded for this clonotype. Antigen: not known. Genomic DNA templated the TCR beta VDJ and CDR3 profiling. TCRdb re-called the reads through MiXCR, storing one row per CDR3 protein. Altogether roughly 500,000 distinct CDR3 sequences are present, around 30% being singletons, with the ten largest covering 0.7% to 1%. The specimen sequenced was sorted CD4+, CD8+, or CD8+CD57+ T cells (not recorded which) from PBMCs. The clonotype comes from a human donor with aplastic anemia.

CDR3 residues: CASSVGADRGSGYTF. The CDR3, as DNA: TGTGCCAGCAGCGTAGGAGCCGACAGGGGAAGTGGCTACACCTTC. The V and J genes are TRBV9 and TRBJ1-2, with 8 bases matching TRBD1. CDR3 length equals 15 residues. With V trimmed by 0 bases and J by 7 bases, 8 bases remained unmatched. From germline, CDR1 is SGDLS and CDR2 YYNGEE.